The 8 T cell receptor beta chains below were found in one sample sequenced in a study of blood T cell repertoires in COVID-19. Generated by immunoSEQ multiplex PCR, the TCRdb table keeps only in-frame clones and is missing some. The sample includes about 230,000 clones, about four fifths of them seen just once. Sequenced sample: PBMCs or T cells enriched from blood (not recorded which). The receptor set was obtained from a man in his sixties who had recovered from COVID-19.

The chain links TRBV19 to TRBJ1-5, with D perhaps TRBD1 (6 bases). Trimming took 3 bases from V and 3 from J, leaving 18 bases between them. The CDR3 is 17 amino acids. CDR1 LNHDA and CDR2 SQIVND come from the germline V gene (reference sequence). Here the CDR3 DNA reads TGTGCCAGTAGTATGGAACCGGGGGGCAGGGACAATCAGCCCCAGCATTTT. The encoded protein is CASSMEPGGRDNQPQHF.

V usage is TRBV6-2 or TRBV6-3 and J usage is TRBJ2-5; no definite D call. Germline CDR1 reads MNHEY; CDR2 reads SVGEGT. Trimming removed 0 bases from V and 5 bases from J, with 16 bases in between. The CDR3 runs to 16 residues. This chain's CDR3 is CASSYSNSRYEETQYF. In nucleotides, the CDR3 is TGTGCCAGCAGTTACTCGAATTCTAGATATGAGGAGACCCAGTACTTC.

This sequence joins TRBV6-2 or TRBV6-3 and TRBJ1-5; 8 nucleotides agree with TRBD1. The germline gives CDR1 MNHEY, CDR2 SVGEGT. This CDR3 is 14 amino acids long. Trimming took 0 bases from V and 9 from J; bases not matched to a gene: 4. The CDR3 protein is CASSYSTGAGPQHF. The CDR3 coding sequence is TGTGCCAGCAGTTACTCGACAGGGGCGGGGCCCCAGCATTTT.

This clone was seen more than once but under ten times. The V gene is TRBV19, the J gene TRBJ1-5; the D gene is possibly TRBD1 (6 bases). The V end lost 9 bases, the J end lost 3 bases, and 15 bases lay between the germline ends. The CDR3 consists of 14 residues. Per germline, CDR1 LNHDA and CDR2 SQIVND (reference sequence). The CDR3 DNA reads TGTGCCAGCCTTTCGGACAGCAACAATCAGCCCCAGCATTTT. Its protein is CASLSDSNNQPQHF. The variable domain in full, with the rest retrieved from reference TRBV19 and TRBJ1-5, is DGGITQSPKYLFRKEGQNVTLSCEQNLNHDAMYWYRQDPGQGLRLIYYSQIVNDFQKGDIAEGYSVSREKKESFPLTVTSAQKNPTAFYLCASLSDSNNQPQHFGDGTRLSIL.

The chain combines TRBV7-9 with TRBJ1-2, with 12 bases identical to TRBD1. The germline V gene has CDR1 SEHNR and CDR2 FQNEAQ (reference sequence). The junction had 5 bases not matched to a gene; V was cut back by 5 bases and J by 7 bases. This CDR3 comprises 14 residues. The CDR3 sequence: CASSRDRGQGGYTF. The DNA for the CDR3 is TGTGCCAGCAGCAGGGACAGGGGGCAGGGTGGCTACACCTTC.

V usage is TRBV3-1 (or the pseudogene TRBV3-2) and J usage is TRBJ1-6; 9 nucleotides match TRBD1. The V gene's germline CDR1 is LGHDT and CDR2 YNNKEL (reference sequence). The CDR3 has 14 amino acids. After removal of 5 bases from V and 9 bases from J, the junction contained 5 bases not matched to a gene. In DNA form, the CDR3 reads TGTGCCAGCAGCGCCCGGGACAGGGTTTCACCCCTCCACTTT. Protein: CASSARDRVSPLHF.

This rearrangement joins TRBV2 to TRBJ1-2, with D unresolved. The V and J ends lost 6 bases and 2 bases respectively, with 10 bases between them. The CDR3 spans 13 residues. The germline V gene encodes CDR1 SNHLY and CDR2 FYNNEI. CDR3 amino acids: CASSVGLNYGYTF. The CDR3 DNA reads TGTGCCAGCAGCGTGGGCCTCAACTATGGCTACACCTTC.

The V and J genes are TRBV6-6 and TRBJ1-6; 7 nucleotides match TRBD1. Germline CDR1 reads MNHNY; CDR2 reads SVGAGI (reference sequence). The CDR3 extends over 16 amino acids. V trimming: 6 bases; J trimming: 6 bases; junction bases outside the gene matches: 11. The CDR3: CASRNLRQGANSPLHF. CDR3 in DNA: TGTGCCAGCAGAAACCTCCGACAGGGAGCTAATTCACCCCTCCACTTT.